The T cell receptor beta chain under discussion was sequenced for a study of T cell repertoires in cytomegalovirus infection. The germline V gene has CDR1 MGHDK and CDR2 SYGVNS. This CDR3 comprises 18 residues. The V end was cut by 4 bases, the J end by 0 bases, with 19 bases between. This clonotype was picked up a small number of times. Antigen: not known. Regarding the study as a whole: HLA-C-restricted CMV clonotypes gave the most frequent clonotype in two of eight donors. Carriage of CMV together with the relevant HLA was identifiable through cumulative public TCR beta family frequency.

TCRdb re-derived calls from the reads in MiXCR, one entry per CDR3 protein. Counted here are tens of thousands of distinct CDR3 sequences, approximately 22% occurring once; the ten biggest clones make up around 18%. Sample: PBMCs, sequenced either directly or after in vitro stimulation (not recorded which). The clonotype comes from a human donor in good health (CMV status not recorded). Some clones in this sample may be carry-over from other donors' samples. V usage is TRBV25-1 and J usage is TRBJ2-1; D may be TRBD1 or TRBD2 (5 bases each). Here the CDR3 DNA reads TGTGCCAGCAGTGGGGACCTGTCTGAGCAGTCCTCCTACAATGAGCAGTTCTTC. Encoded protein: CASSGDLSEQSSYNEQFF.